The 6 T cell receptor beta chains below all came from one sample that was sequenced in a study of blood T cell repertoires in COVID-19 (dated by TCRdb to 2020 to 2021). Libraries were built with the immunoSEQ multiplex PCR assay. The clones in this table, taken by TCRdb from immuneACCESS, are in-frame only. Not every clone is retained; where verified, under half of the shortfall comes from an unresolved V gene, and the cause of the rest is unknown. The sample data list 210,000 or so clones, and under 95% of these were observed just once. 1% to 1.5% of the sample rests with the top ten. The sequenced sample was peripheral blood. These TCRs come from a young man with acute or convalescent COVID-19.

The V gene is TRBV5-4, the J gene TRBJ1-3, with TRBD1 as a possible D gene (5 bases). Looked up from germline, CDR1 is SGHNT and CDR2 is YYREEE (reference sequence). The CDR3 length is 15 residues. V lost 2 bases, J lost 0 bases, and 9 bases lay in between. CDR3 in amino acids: CASSLDTGSGNTIYF. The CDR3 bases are TGTGCCAGCAGCTTAGATACAGGCTCTGGAAACACCATATATTTT.

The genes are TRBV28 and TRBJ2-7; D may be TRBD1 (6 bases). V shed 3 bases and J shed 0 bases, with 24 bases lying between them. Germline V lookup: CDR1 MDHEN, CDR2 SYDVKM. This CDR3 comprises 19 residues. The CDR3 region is CASSFPKLIGKGDSYEQYF. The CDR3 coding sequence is TGTGCCAGCAGTTTCCCGAAATTGATAGGTAAGGGGGACTCCTACGAGCAGTACTTC.

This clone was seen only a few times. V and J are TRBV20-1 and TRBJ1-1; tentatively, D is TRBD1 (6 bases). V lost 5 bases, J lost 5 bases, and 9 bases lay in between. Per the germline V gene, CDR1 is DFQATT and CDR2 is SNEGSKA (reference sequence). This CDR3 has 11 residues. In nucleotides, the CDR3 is TGCAGTGCTTGGCAGGGGACTGAAGCTTTCTTT. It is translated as CSAWQGTEAFF.

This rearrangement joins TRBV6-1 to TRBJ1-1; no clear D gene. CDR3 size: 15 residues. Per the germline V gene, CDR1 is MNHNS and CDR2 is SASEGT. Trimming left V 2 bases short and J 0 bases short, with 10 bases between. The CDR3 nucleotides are TGTGCCAGCAGTGAACTCGGCGGCATGAACACTGAAGCTTTCTTT. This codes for CASSELGGMNTEAFF.

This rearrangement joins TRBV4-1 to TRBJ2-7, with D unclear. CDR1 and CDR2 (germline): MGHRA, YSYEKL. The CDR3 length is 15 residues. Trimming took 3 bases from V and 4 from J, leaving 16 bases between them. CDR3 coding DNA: TGCGCCAGCAGCCACGCCTTATCTACCTGGTACGAGCAGTACTTC. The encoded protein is CASSHALSTWYEQYF.

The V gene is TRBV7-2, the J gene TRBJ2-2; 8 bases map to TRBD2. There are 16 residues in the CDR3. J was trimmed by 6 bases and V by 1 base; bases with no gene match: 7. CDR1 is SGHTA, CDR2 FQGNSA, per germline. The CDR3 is CASSLVSRGGSGELFF. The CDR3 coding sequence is TGTGCCAGCAGCTTAGTGTCTCGGGGGGGATCCGGGGAGCTGTTTTTT.